Sequencing of this TCR beta chain was carried out in a study of T cell responses to AZD1222 COVID-19 vaccine (dated by TCRdb to 2020 to 2022). Background for the entire study: AZD1222 recipients whose second dose came at about 4 weeks and those whose second dose came at about 12 weeks were combined into one group, since spike-specific TCR depth and breadth did not differ between the two schedules. A total of approximately 230 trial participants underwent TCR sequencing, of whom nearly 210 received two doses of AZD1222 and 26 received two doses of the MenACWY control vaccine. Trial participants were enrolled by age into 18-55, 56-69 and 70-plus year subgroups, with roughly 160, 29 and 62 TCR-sequenced participants respectively.

Notes on this clone: Its antigen is not yet known. Base qualities were left out, and no much larger clone turns up one base away.

This specimen's time point label, per the study, means: baseline before first vaccination. Vaccinee samples were obtained from the UK trials COV001 and COV002, which included a single-blind randomized controlled phase 2/3 trial of AZD1222 (ChAdOx1 nCoV-19) in healthy adults. Trial participant PBMC samples were collected at day 0 and day 28 after the second dose for TCRbeta chain sequencing. The CDR3 spans 16 residues, from the cysteine through the phenylalanine. Here the CDR3 DNA is all that survives: 48 bases in frame from base 1. Taken from the germline V gene, the CDR1 and CDR2 loops are MDHEN and SYDVKM. Trimming removed 3 bases from V and 4 bases from J, leaving 16 bases between the germline ends. Overall study outcomes, separate from this receptor: The 56-69-year group was small, and its depth increase did not reach significance, likely because of low power. Reportedly, almost half of the unique spike-specific TCRs recognized epitopes lying outside the regions that are mutated in the B.1.351 and B.1.1.7 variants. Only six AZD1222 recipients were SARS-CoV-2 seropositive at baseline, limiting conclusions about previously exposed vaccinees. The whole spike protein was spanned by vaccine-associated CD4 TCRs, and dominant responses were seen in regions 160-218 and 743-854. Most participants were white British and females outnumbered males, and the authors suggested that clonal diversity may have been underestimated. No day 14 peak-response samples were available, so repertoires were characterized only after the peak T cell response. A significant rise in spike-specific TCR breadth and depth was observed after two AZD1222 doses relative to day 0 and relative to MenACWY recipients.

The CDR3 regions of human TCRbeta chains were analyzed by immunosequencing. Per the source publication's procedure: Repertoire TCRs were checked for matches against a reference library of SARS-CoV-2-specific TCRs that had been generated using the MIRA antigen-specificity platform. Breadth was defined as the fraction of unique TCRs that were SARS-CoV-2-associated, and depth was defined as the fraction of total T cells that were SARS-CoV-2-associated. Using the MIRA data, every spike-specific TCR was mapped to the spike region that the TCR reacted to and assigned to either a CD4 or a CD8 class. Log10-transformed breadth and depth values were compared by one-way ANOVA with Sidak's multiple comparisons tests. This immuneACCESS table, as held by TCRdb, lists in-frame sequences with V and J called but not all clones. Of the missing ones, under half trace to an unresolved V gene in checked studies; the others have no known cause. The V and J calls and clone size are taken from that table; D and trimming were inferred from the DNA. A total of roughly 140,000 clones appear in this sample, 94% of them only once. Clones ranked in the top ten supply 0.95% to 1.5% of the sample.

The V and J genes are TRBV28 and TRBJ1-5; TRBD1 is possibly the D segment (5 matching bases). The sample consisted of peripheral blood, taken on day 0 of AZD1222 vaccination. This receptor was identified in an adult in good health. The CDR3 in this case is CASSFSSPGPNQPQHF. The base sequence is TGTGCCAGCAGTTTTTCCTCACCGGGGCCAAATCAGCCCCAGCATTTT.